This TCR beta chain was identified during a study of blood T cell repertoires in COVID-19 (dated by TCRdb to 2020 to 2021). Regarding the research as a whole: Samples covering the acute and convalescent phases of COVID-19 were provided by collaborators in the United States, Italy and Spain. The material from the prospective study consisted of cDNA or gDNA derived from T cells, B-cell-depleted T cells, or PBMCs. Subjects who had been exposed to COVID-19, were actively infected with it, or had recovered from it provided the deeply sampled blood TCRbeta repertoires that made up the dataset. The repertoires were made available in a free public database intended to serve as a resource for research on the immune response to SARS-CoV-2. Samples were obtained from the ongoing ImmuneRACE study (first 160 participants) and from 1,254 subjects provided by 6 global collaborators. A de-identified subject ID, COVID-19 status, age in years and sex were almost always included in the sample metadata. HLA class I and class II types, where available, came from metadata supplied by the sample provider rather than from assay-based typing. Results the study describes overall, beyond this receptor: The quantity of clinical and demographic metadata differed by source and by participant and was supplied without curation.

With respect to this clone: It has no known antigen specificity. No much larger clonotype is one base removed from it; base qualities were not supplied.

Each collaborating institution followed its own protocols to collect whole blood in K2EDTA tubes. For TCRbeta analysis, collaborator samples were shipped as frozen whole blood, as isolated PBMCs, or as DNA extracted from either sample type. V is reduced by 1 base and J by 2 bases, leaving a spacing of 7 bases between them. From its cysteine to its phenylalanine, the CDR3 spans 14 amino acids. Only the CDR3 portion is preserved as DNA: 42 bases, with reading frame beginning at the first base. CDR1 KGHSH and CDR2 LQKENI were looked up in the germline V gene. TCRbeta CDR3 regions were amplified from genomic DNA by means of the immunoSEQ Assay, a bias-controlled multiplex PCR. The authors' pipeline ran thus. The number of nucleated cells in each sample was estimated from the amplification of reference gene primers within the assay. To quantify the absolute abundance of each unique TCRbeta CDR3 rearrangement, sequence reads were collapsed and filtered. Productive Simpson clonality was computed per sample as the square root of Simpson's diversity index over productive rearrangements. Entries here come from immuneACCESS through TCRdb and include only in-frame sequences with V and J called. Some clones fail to appear in such tables; in the studies checked, an unresolved V gene covers under half of the shortfall, and the cause of the remainder is unknown. The DNA gave D and trimming, while V, J and clone size come from that table. The sample data list just over 90,000 clones, and 85% to 90% of these were observed just once. Around 1.5% of the sample comes from the top ten.

Sample: peripheral blood. The clonotype originates from a human donor with active COVID-19. The donor label of this sample is uncertain. The chain is encoded by TRBV18 joined to TRBJ2-3; the best D guess is TRBD2, with 5 bases matching. The CDR3 sequence is CASSPQGATDTQYF. DNA sequence: TGTGCCAGCTCACCACAGGGAGCCACAGATACGCAGTATTTT.